The 17 T cell receptor beta chains in this list originate from one sample, sequenced in a study of T cell changes during pregnancy in multiple sclerosis. Profiling relied on immunoSEQ multiplex PCR, and the TCRdb table lists in-frame clones only, not all of them. Of more than 90,000 clones listed, 80% to 95% are singletons. The source material was peripheral blood, sampled in the first trimester of pregnancy. The source is a female donor with multiple sclerosis, enrolled in a pregnancy study.

This clone was recorded only once. The rearrangement links TRBV7-3 to TRBJ2-4; D remains ambiguous. There are 13 residues in the CDR3. The V end lost 1 base, the J end lost 12 bases, and 13 bases lay between the germline ends. CDR1 is SGHTA and CDR2 is FQGTGA in the germline V gene. CDR3 DNA sequence: TGTGCCAGCAGCTTAAGTCGCACCGAAGCTCAGTACTTC. This gives the protein CASSLSRTEAQYF.

V usage is TRBV18 and J usage is TRBJ2-6; TRBD1 matches at 11 bases. The CDR3 has 16 residues. Germline-derived CDR1 and CDR2 are KGHSH and LQKENI. Trimming removed 6 bases from V and 0 bases from J; junction bases left unmatched: 1. The CDR3 loop reads CASSGTGGSGANVLTF. CDR3 nucleotide sequence: TGTGCCAGCTCCGGGACAGGGGGCTCTGGGGCCAACGTCCTGACTTTC.

The chain links TRBV27 to TRBJ1-1; 7 positions match TRBD1. The J segment lost 2 bases and the V segment lost 8 bases, leaving 8 bases of the junction unmatched. This CDR3 is 14 amino acids long. Germline CDR1 MNHEY, CDR2 SMNVEV (reference sequence). The DNA of the CDR3 is TGTGCCAGCGCCCCGGGACAGATAAACACTGAAGCTTTCTTT. Protein product: CASAPGQINTEAFF.

This clone was observed once. The chain recombines TRBV19 with TRBJ1-2; D is perhaps TRBD1 (6 bases). Germline CDR1 is LNHDA and CDR2 is SQIVND (reference sequence). The CDR3 is made up of 13 amino acids. The ends were cut back, 8 bases at V and 8 bases at J, with 18 bases in the middle. CDR3: CASAPQGVGGYTF. Written as DNA, the CDR3 is TGTGCCAGTGCCCCACAGGGAGTGGGGGGCTACACCTTC.

The chain has TRBV5-8 and TRBJ2-7; possible D gene TRBD1, 5 bases. Germline-derived CDR1 and CDR2 are SGHTS and YDEGEE. This CDR3 region has 13 residues. Trimming took off 0 bases at V and 7 bases at J, with 11 bases between the two ends. Here the CDR3 reads CASSLAHNREQYF. The CDR3 bases are TGTGCCAGCAGCTTGGCTCATAACAGGGAGCAGTACTTC.

The CDR3 nucleotides are TGTGCCAGCAGCCTAACAGTAGGCAGGAACACTGAAGCTTTCTTT. It yields the protein CASSLTVGRNTEAFF. This chain joins TRBV7-8 and TRBJ1-1; D unresolved. The V end was cut by 5 bases, the J end by 1 base, with 14 bases between. CDR1 is SGHVS, CDR2 FQNEAQ, per germline. CDR3 length equals 15 residues. Using reference TRBV7-8 and TRBJ1-1 for the parts outside the CDR3, the full variable domain is GAGVSQSPRYKVAKRGQDVALRCDPISGHVSLFWYQQALGQGPEFLTYFQNEAQLDKSGLPSDRFFAERPEGSVSTLKIQRTQQEDSAVYLCASSLTVGRNTEAFFGQGTRLTVV.

The chain uses TRBV7-9 and TRBJ1-2; 10 bases fit TRBD1. Per the germline V gene, CDR1 is SEHNR and CDR2 is FQNEAQ (reference sequence). This CDR3 contains 14 residues. Trimming cost V 1 base and J 4 bases; bases outside gene matches: 0. CDR3 sequence (DNA): TGTGCCAGCAGCTTAGGGACAGGGGGCTATGGCTACACCTTC. Protein product: CASSLGTGGYGYTF.

J is TRBJ2-4 and V is TRBV7-8; D may be TRBD2 (6 bases). This CDR3 spans 13 amino acids. Germline V gene lookup returns CDR1 SGHVS and CDR2 FQNEAQ. V was trimmed by 5 bases and J by 5 bases, leaving 10 bases between them. Here the CDR3 DNA reads TGTGCCAGCAGCCCGGGAGAAGAAAACATTCAGTACTTC. It is translated as CASSPGEENIQYF. Combining the CDR3 with reference TRBV7-8 and TRBJ2-4 gives the whole variable domain GAGVSQSPRYKVAKRGQDVALRCDPISGHVSLFWYQQALGQGPEFLTYFQNEAQLDKSGLPSDRFFAERPEGSVSTLKIQRTQQEDSAVYLCASSPGEENIQYFGAGTRLSVL.

This chain uses TRBV5-1 with TRBJ2-3, with 7 positions matching TRBD2. Germline CDR1 SGHRS, CDR2 YFSETQ. The CDR3 runs 14 residues. After removal of 5 bases from V and 6 bases from J, the junction contained 9 bases not matched to a gene. The CDR3 is CASRRSGGLDTQYF. The DNA of the CDR3 is TGCGCCAGCAGACGATCGGGGGGATTGGATACGCAGTATTTT. Complete variable domain (other parts from reference TRBV5-1 and TRBJ2-3): KAGVTQTPRYLIKTRGQQVTLSCSPISGHRSVSWYQQTPGQGLQFLFEYFSETQRNKGNFPGRFSGRQFSNSRSEMNVSTLELGDSALYLCASRRSGGLDTQYFGPGTRLTVL.

This clone was detected only once. The chain recombines TRBV19 with TRBJ2-5; the D gene is possibly TRBD1 (5 bases). V lost 3 bases and J 1 base, leaving 12 bases between the germline ends. CDR3 length: 15 residues. Germline CDR1 reads LNHDA; CDR2 reads SQIVND (reference sequence). Here the CDR3 reads CASSILGAPQETQYF. The DNA of the CDR3 is TGTGCCAGTAGTATCCTTGGGGCGCCCCAAGAGACCCAGTACTTC.

The J gene is TRBJ2-1, the V gene TRBV28; 12 positions match TRBD2. The CDR3 runs to 16 residues. V gave up 5 bases and J gave up 4 bases; unmatched junction bases: 6. The germline gives CDR1 MDHEN, CDR2 SYDVKM. CDR3 DNA sequence: TGTGCCAGCAGTCTGACTAGCGGGGGAGGTTACAATGAGCAGTTCTTC. Encoded protein: CASSLTSGGGYNEQFF. Using reference TRBV28 and TRBJ2-1 for the parts outside the CDR3, the full variable domain is DVKVTQSSRYLVKRTGEKVFLECVQDMDHENMFWYRQDPGLGLRLIYFSYDVKMKEKGDIPEGYSVSREKKERFSLILESASTNQTSMYLCASSLTSGGGYNEQFFGPGTRLTVL.

J is TRBJ2-1 and V is TRBV7-8; 7 bases map to TRBD1. Germline V gene data show CDR1 as SGHVS and CDR2 as FQNEAQ. This CDR3 is 14 amino acids long. Trimming took 5 bases from V and 5 from J; bases not matched to a gene: 6. CDR3 loop: CASSPTGYHNEQFF. The CDR3 DNA reads TGTGCCAGCAGCCCGACAGGGTACCACAATGAGCAGTTCTTC.

The chain employs TRBV27 and TRBJ1-1, with unresolved D. Germline V CDR1 and CDR2: MNHEY, SMNVEV (reference sequence). Between the trimmed V and J ends, which lost 5 bases and 7 bases, there was a span of 17 bases. There are 14 residues in the CDR3. The CDR3 nucleotides read TGTGCCAGCAGTCGCTACGATCGGGAAATTGAAGCTTTCTTT. Translated, it gives CASSRYDREIEAFF.

This chain uses TRBV28 with TRBJ2-5, with 8 positions matching TRBD2. The CDR3 runs to 12 residues. The V segment lost 4 bases and the J segment 5 bases; nucleotides outside the gene matches: 0. Germline V CDR1 and CDR2: MDHEN, SYDVKM. CDR3: CASSSGGETQYF. The CDR3 bases are TGTGCCAGCAGTTCGGGAGGGGAGACCCAGTACTTC. The whole variable domain, remainder taken from reference TRBV28 and TRBJ2-5, is DVKVTQSSRYLVKRTGEKVFLECVQDMDHENMFWYRQDPGLGLRLIYFSYDVKMKEKGDIPEGYSVSREKKERFSLILESASTNQTSMYLCASSSGGETQYFGPGTRLLVL.

The chain employs TRBV2 and TRBJ1-4; TRBD1 might be the D (6 bases). The germline V gene has CDR1 SNHLY and CDR2 FYNNEI. This CDR3 has 17 amino acids. The ends were cut back, 4 bases at V and 0 bases at J, with 15 bases in the middle. DNA of the CDR3: TGTGCCAGCAGTGGCGGACAGCTTTTCTCAACTAATGAAAAACTGTTTTTT. Protein: CASSGGQLFSTNEKLFF.

The chain recombines TRBV7-9 with TRBJ1-5; 10 nucleotides align to TRBD1. Trimming cost V 5 bases and J 1 base; bases outside gene matches: 5. CDR3 length equals 16 residues. Germline CDR1 reads SEHNR; CDR2 reads FQNEAQ (reference sequence). The DNA for the CDR3 is TGTGCCAGCAGCCCCGGGGGACAGGGGAGCAATCAGCCCCAGCATTTT. Amino acid sequence: CASSPGGQGSNQPQHF. Filled out from reference TRBV7-9 and TRBJ1-5, the complete variable domain reads DTGVSQNPRHKITKRGQNVTFRCDPISEHNRLYWYRQTLGQGPEFLTYFQNEAQLEKSRLLSDRFSAERPKGSFSTLEIQRTEQGDSAMYLCASSPGGQGSNQPQHFGDGTRLSIL.

DNA for the CDR3: TGTGCCAGCAGCGGTGGTCTCGGGAGAATTGATACAGATACGCAGTATTTT. Encoded protein: CASSGGLGRIDTDTQYF. V usage is TRBV5-4 and J usage is TRBJ2-3; possible D gene TRBD2, 6 bases. The germline V and J ends were trimmed by 4 bases and 3 bases, with 21 bases remaining between them. This CDR3 has 17 residues. The germline V gene has CDR1 SGHNT and CDR2 YYREEE (reference sequence).